This record looks at one TCR beta chain sequence and its context. From germline, CDR1 is SQVTM and CDR2 ANQGSEA. With 1 base clipped from V and 5 bases from J, the junction kept 3 bases outside the gene matches. This CDR3 is built from 14 residues. This sample stems from a study of blood T cell repertoires in COVID-19. Method: immunoSEQ multiplex PCR; TCRdb's copy keeps in-frame clones and lacks some. The sample lists about 160,000 clones, roughly 83% seen once, with over 12% in the top ten. The chain has TRBV29-1 and TRBJ2-1; 9 bases are shared with TRBD2. The TCR comes from a young man with active or convalescent COVID-19. Sequenced material: peripheral blood. CDR3 bases: TGCAGCGTTGAAGGGGCTAGCGGGGACAATGAGCAGTTCTTC. Its translation: CSVEGASGDNEQFF.